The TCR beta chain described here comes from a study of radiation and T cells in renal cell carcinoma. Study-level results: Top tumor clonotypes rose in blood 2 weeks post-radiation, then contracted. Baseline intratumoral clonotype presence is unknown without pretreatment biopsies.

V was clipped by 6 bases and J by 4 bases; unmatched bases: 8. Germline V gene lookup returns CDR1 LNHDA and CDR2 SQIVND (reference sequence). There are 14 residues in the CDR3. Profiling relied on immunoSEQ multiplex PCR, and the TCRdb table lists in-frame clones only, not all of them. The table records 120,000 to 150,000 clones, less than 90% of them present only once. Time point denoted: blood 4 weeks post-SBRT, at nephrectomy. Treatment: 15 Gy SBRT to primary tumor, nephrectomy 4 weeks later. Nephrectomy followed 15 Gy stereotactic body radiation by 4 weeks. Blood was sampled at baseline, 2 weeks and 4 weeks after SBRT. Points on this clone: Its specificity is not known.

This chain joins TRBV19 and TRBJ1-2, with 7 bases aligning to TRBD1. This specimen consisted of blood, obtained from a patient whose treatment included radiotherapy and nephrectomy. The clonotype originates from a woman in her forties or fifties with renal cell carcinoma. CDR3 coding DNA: TGTGCCAGTAGCCGACAGGGAAAGGGCTATGGCTACACCTTC. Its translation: CASSRQGKGYGYTF.